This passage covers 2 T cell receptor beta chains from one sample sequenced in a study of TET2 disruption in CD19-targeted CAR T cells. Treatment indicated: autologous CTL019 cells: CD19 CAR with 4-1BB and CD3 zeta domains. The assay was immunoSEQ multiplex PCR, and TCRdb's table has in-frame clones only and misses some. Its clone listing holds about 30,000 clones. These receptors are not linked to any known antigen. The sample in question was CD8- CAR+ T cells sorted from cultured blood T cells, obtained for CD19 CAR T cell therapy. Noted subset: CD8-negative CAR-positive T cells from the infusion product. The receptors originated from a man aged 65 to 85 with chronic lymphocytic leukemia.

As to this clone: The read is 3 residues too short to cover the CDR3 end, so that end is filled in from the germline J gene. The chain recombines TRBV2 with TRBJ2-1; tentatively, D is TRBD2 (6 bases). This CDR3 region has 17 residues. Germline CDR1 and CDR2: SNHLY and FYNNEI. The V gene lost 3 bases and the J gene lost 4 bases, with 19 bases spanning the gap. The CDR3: CASSEGGGLARYNEQFF. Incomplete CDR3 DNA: TGTGCCAGCAGTGAGGGCGGAGGGCTAGCTAGGTACAATGAG.

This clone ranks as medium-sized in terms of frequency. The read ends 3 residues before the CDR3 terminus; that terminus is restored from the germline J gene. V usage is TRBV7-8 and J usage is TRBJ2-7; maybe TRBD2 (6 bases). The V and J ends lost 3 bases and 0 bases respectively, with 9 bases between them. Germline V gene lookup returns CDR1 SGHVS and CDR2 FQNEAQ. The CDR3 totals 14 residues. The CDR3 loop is CASSLVRDSYEQYF. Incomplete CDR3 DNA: TGTGCCAGCAGCTTGGTGCGGGACTCCTACGAG.